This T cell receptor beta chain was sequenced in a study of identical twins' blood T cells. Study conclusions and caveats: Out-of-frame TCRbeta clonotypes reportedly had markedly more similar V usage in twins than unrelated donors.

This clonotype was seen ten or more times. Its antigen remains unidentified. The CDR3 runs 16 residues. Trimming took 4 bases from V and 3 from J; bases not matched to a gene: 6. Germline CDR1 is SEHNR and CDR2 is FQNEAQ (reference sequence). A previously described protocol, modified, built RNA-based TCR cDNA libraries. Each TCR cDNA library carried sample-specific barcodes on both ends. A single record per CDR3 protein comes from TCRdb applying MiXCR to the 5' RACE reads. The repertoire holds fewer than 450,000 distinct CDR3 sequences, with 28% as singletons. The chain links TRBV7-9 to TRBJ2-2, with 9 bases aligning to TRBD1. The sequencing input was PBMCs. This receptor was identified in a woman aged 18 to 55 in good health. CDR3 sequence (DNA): TGTGCCAGCAGCTCCCACAGGGGGCCGGACACCGGGGAGCTGTTTTTT. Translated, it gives CASSSHRGPDTGELFF.